The TCR beta chain described here comes from a study of shared clonotypes between healthy human individuals. Turning to this clone: The antigen remains unidentified.

Researchers ran the assay at a deep level. Researchers divided each subset's genomic DNA evenly across several immunoSEQ plates. Ten immunoSEQ deep assay plates were used to sequence the DNA of unsorted PBMCs. Measured with immunoSEQ multiplex PCR; TCRdb has only the in-frame clones, and not every one. This sample has hundreds of thousands of clones, with around 78% found just once. Study-level results: Sampling covered blood only; tissue repertoires likely differ.

The sequence came from a woman aged 40-49 years in good health. Some clones in this sample may be carry-over from other donors' samples. Sequenced: PBMCs.

The CDR3 here is CAWSTGLSGEYEQYF. The CDR3 DNA reads as TGTGCCTGGAGTACGGGACTATCGGGGGAGTACGAGCAGTACTTC. The chain carries TRBV30 and TRBJ2-5; 7 nucleotides align to TRBD2. The last part of the DNA fits TRBJ2-7 better; the J call may be wrong. Germline loops: CDR1 GTSNPN, CDR2 SVGIG (reference sequence). This CDR3 has 15 residues.